Below are 6 T cell receptor beta chains sequenced from a single sample in a study of CD8 T cells in ankylosing spondylitis. General observations from the study: Seemingly characteristic of ankylosing spondylitis blood was a TCR beta motif consisting of under 10 highly homologous variants.

Each CDR3 protein is one row after TCRdb ran MiXCR on the 5' RACE reads. Of fewer than 550,000 distinct CDR3 sequences listed, approximately 5.3% were seen once; the top ten hold approximately 3.5%. Their antigens remain unidentified. The sample comprised blood, either unsorted or a sorted T cell fraction (not recorded which). All receptors derive from a male donor with ankylosing spondylitis.

This clonotype came up many times. The chain carries TRBV5-1 and TRBJ2-3; 8 bases align to TRBD2. Losses at the gene ends were 3 bases for V and 4 bases for J; bases not matched to a gene: 7. The V gene's germline CDR1 is SGHRS and CDR2 YFSETQ. This CDR3 is 15 amino acids long. The CDR3, as DNA: TGCGCCAGCAGCTCTTCCAGCGGGGGCGCAGATACGCAGTATTTT. This sequence encodes CASSSSSGGADTQYF.

This clonotype has at least ten counts. The CDR3 DNA reads as TGCAGTGCTAGAAGCGGGGGGCCGGAGGAGACCCAGTACTTC. Residues: CSARSGGPEETQYF. The chain links TRBV20-1 to TRBJ2-5; 9 bases are shared with TRBD2. Trimming cost V 2 bases and J 5 bases; bases outside gene matches: 6. The CDR3 is made up of 14 amino acids. Germline values: CDR1 DFQATT, CDR2 SNEGSKA (reference sequence).

This clonotype has just a few counts. V and J are TRBV4-1 and TRBJ1-4; D gene uncertain. Between the trimmed V and J ends, which lost 1 base and 4 bases, there was a span of 7 bases. The CDR3 extends over 14 amino acids. Germline loops: CDR1 MGHRA, CDR2 YSYEKL. The DNA of the CDR3 is TGCGCCAGCAGCCAAGTTGGTTTTAATGAAAAACTGTTTTTT. It is translated as CASSQVGFNEKLFF.

The rearrangement links TRBV5-1 to TRBJ2-3, with D uncertain. From germline, CDR1 is SGHRS and CDR2 YFSETQ. This CDR3 has 16 amino acids. V was shortened by 0 bases and J by 3 bases, with 14 bases between the two germline ends. CDR3 sequence: CASSLDSPLQTDTQYF. The DNA for the CDR3 is TGCGCCAGCAGCTTGGATTCGCCTCTTCAGACAGATACGCAGTATTTT.

The chain joins TRBV5-4 to TRBJ2-3; D is possibly TRBD1 (5 bases). The V end was cut by 0 bases, the J end by 2 bases, with 10 bases between. Germline loops: CDR1 SGHNT, CDR2 YYREEE (reference sequence). The length of the CDR3 is 15 residues. The CDR3 sequence: CASSLGARDTDTQYF. Here the CDR3 DNA reads TGTGCCAGCAGCTTGGGGGCCAGGGACACAGATACGCAGTATTTT.

This clonotype was found many times. J is TRBJ2-2 and V is TRBV4-2; 14 positions match TRBD2. This CDR3 is 16 amino acids long. Germline-derived CDR1 and CDR2 are LGHNA and YNFKEQ. The V and J ends lost 3 bases and 5 bases, in that order; junction bases with no gene match: 2. The CDR3: CASSHGLAGGTGELFF. Here the CDR3 DNA reads TGTGCCAGCAGCCACGGACTAGCGGGGGGAACCGGGGAGCTGTTTTTT.